A selection of T cell receptor beta chains follows, all from one sample in a study of patients and donors after allogeneic stem cell transplantation. In TCRdb, the RT-PCR reads were re-called with MiXCR into one record per CDR3 protein. The data contain roughly 150,000 distinct CDR3 sequences, about a quarter of them singletons. Sequencing was done on a sample of blood, either unsorted or a sorted T cell fraction (not recorded which). These receptors all come from a human donor who was either an allogeneic HSCT recipient or a stem cell or donor lymphocyte infusion donor (not recorded which). It is not recorded whose cells these are; they may come from a transplant donor. Both conserved end residues are part of each CDR3. D genes are given only for firm matches. Rows may omit the clone size; those that give it use once, few, many or a size class.

d_call clone_size j_call v_call cdr3_aa cdr3_nt
- few TRBJ2-7 TRBV4-3 CASSQDRRYSAEQYF TGCGCCAGCAGCCAAGATCGAAGATACTCCGCCGAGCAGTACTTC
- few TRBJ1-5 TRBV4-3 CASSQGQVVNQPQHF TGCGCCAGCAGCCAAGGACAGGTGGTCAATCAGCCCCAGCATTTT
- - TRBJ2-7 TRBV6-6 CASSYRLYYEQYF TGTGCCAGCAGTTACCGGCTTTACTACGAGCAGTACTTC
- few TRBJ1-1 TRBV3-1 CASSQERRGNTEAFF TGTGCCAGCAGCCAAGAGCGCAGGGGAAACACTGAAGCTTTCTTT
TRBD2 - TRBJ2-7 TRBV20-1 CSARDPGLGSSYEQYF TGCAGTGCTAGAGATCCGGGACTAGGAAGCTCCTACGAGCAGTACTTC
- - TRBJ1-5 TRBV20-1 CSARSSEVTQHF TGCAGTGCTAGGAGTTCCGAAGTGACCCAGCATTTT
- - TRBJ1-1 TRBV20-1 CSARGDLKNTEAFF TGCAGTGCTAGAGGAGACCTTAAGAACACTGAAGCTTTCTTT
TRBD1 - TRBJ2-1 TRBV12-3/TRBV12-4 CASSLGTGGREQFF TGTGCCAGCAGTTTAGGGACAGGGGGCCGTGAGCAGTTCTTC
TRBD1 few TRBJ1-4 TRBV12-3/TRBV12-4 CASRRSTGTANEKLFF TGTGCCAGCAGACGTTCAACCGGGACAGCTAATGAAAAACTGTTTTTT
TRBD1 - TRBJ1-1 TRBV3-1 CASQDRTFLNTEAFF TGTGCCAGCCAGGACAGGACATTCCTGAACACTGAAGCTTTCTTT
- few TRBJ1-5 TRBV7-2 CASSFGMGTYSNQPQHF TGTGCCAGCAGCTTCGGGATGGGAACATATAGCAATCAGCCCCAGCATTTT
- few TRBJ1-4 TRBV25-1 CASSQDPGPGGKLFF TGTGCCAGCAGTCAAGACCCCGGCCCCGGCGGAAAACTGTTTTTT
- many TRBJ1-1 TRBV7-9 CASSGTLGRGEAFF TGTGCCAGCAGCGGTACATTGGGGCGGGGTGAAGCTTTCTTT